This TCR beta chain was recovered during a study of regulatory T cells in long-lasting Graves disease. Investigators prepared the TCR beta libraries by applying iRepertoire HTBI primers and Arm-PCR of CDR3 regions. From the multiplex PCR reads, TCRdb called clonotypes with MiXCR, one entry per CDR3 protein. The table records about 530,000 distinct CDR3 sequences, 15% to 20% of them present only once. Stated time point: newly diagnosed GD, antithyroid drugs for less than 3 months. PBMC RNA served as the TCR library source. This CDR3 is built from 17 residues. Germline trimming cut 9 bases from V and 2 bases from J; bases unmatched to any gene: 12. Germline V lookup: CDR1 ENHRY, CDR2 SYGVKD. These data were also filed under a second study, of T cells in Graves' hyperthyroidism and ophthalmopathy. That source reports: The HTBI set primed first-round TCR CDR3 RT-PCR. Onset of ophthalmopathy came a median around 6.2 months after the model predicted it.

This sequence was found in a middle-aged woman with Graves disease. The starting material was peripheral blood mononuclear cells (PBMCs), obtained at new diagnosis, from a patient treated with antithyroid drugs. The chain carries TRBV10-3 and TRBJ2-7; the match to TRBD2 covers 14 bases. CDR3 in DNA: TGTGCCATGAATCCCGGACTAGCGGGGGGAAAACCCTACGAGCAGTACTTC. Its protein is CAMNPGLAGGKPYEQYF.